One T cell receptor (beta chain) is described in this entry. The data belong to a study of blood T cell repertoires in COVID-19. Study summary: Sources were T cells, B-cell-depleted T cells, or PBMCs; the material itself was cDNA or gDNA.

Repertoires were generated with immunoSEQ multiplex PCR, while TCRdb's copy carries only in-frame clones and drops some. The data contain under 300,000 clones, approximately 83% of them singletons. This TCR came from a woman in her fifties or sixties who had recovered from COVID-19. The sample consisted of peripheral blood.

The CDR3 nucleotides read TGCGCCAGCCGGGGGGGCTCCTACAATGAGCAGTTCTTC. Its translation: CASRGGSYNEQFF. V gene TRBV4-1 combines with J gene TRBJ2-1; TRBD2 matches at 8 bases. This CDR3 region has 13 residues. Losses at the gene ends were 8 bases for V and 0 bases for J; bases not matched to a gene: 0. Germline loops: CDR1 MGHRA, CDR2 YSYEKL.